This T cell receptor (beta chain) was sequenced for a study of Graves' ophthalmopathy and Graves' hyperthyroidism. Isolation of PBMCs was performed using over 8 ml of fresh peripheral blood. Amplified material comprised TCR beta CDR3 regions derived from RNA transcripts. Scientists carried out first-round RT-PCR using HTBI primers and then a second-round multiplex PCR. TCRdb redid the calling of the multiplex PCR reads with MiXCR, one entry per CDR3 protein. The sample holds about 740,000 distinct CDR3 sequences, 40% seen once. Concerning this clonotype: The antigen remains undetermined.

V trimming: 9 bases; J trimming: 4 bases; junction bases outside the gene matches: 9. CDR1 SGHTA and CDR2 FQGNSA come from the germline V gene. The CDR3 length is 13 residues. The study, taken as a whole, reports: Detection in blood was also observed for most expanded thyroid clonotypes above 0.001 frequency. With almost 90% sensitivity and around 80% specificity, a 13-signature model separated ophthalmopathy from stable hyperthyroidism.

The chain links TRBV7-2 to TRBJ2-7; 7 bases line up with TRBD1. The sequenced sample consisted of peripheral blood. The sequence was obtained from an adult man with Graves' ophthalmopathy. The CDR3 nucleotides are TGTGCCAGTGTCCGGGACAGACGTTACGAGCAGTACTTC. This gives the protein CASVRDRRYEQYF.